The 22 T cell receptor beta chains in this list originate from one sample, sequenced in a study of a mutant IDH1 vaccine in newly diagnosed glioma. The repertoire was sequenced with immunoSEQ multiplex PCR; TCRdb's copy has only in-frame clones and lacks some. The data show around 32,000 clones, 80% to 85% seen once. As to time point: week 35, safety follow-up. Every single dose of the vaccine, 300 ug of mutant IDH1 20-mer peptide, came with topical imiquimod. No antigen has been identified for these receptors. This material consisted of PBMCs, taken from a glioma patient whose treatment included an IDH1 peptide vaccine. The receptors were gathered from a woman between 18 and 30 years old with glioma.

CDR3 coding DNA: TGTGCCAGCAGTGATGTCTCTGGGGCCAACGTCCTGACTTTC. Translated: CASSDVSGANVLTF. This chain uses TRBV6-1 with TRBJ2-6; unclear D gene. The germline CDR1 and CDR2 sequences are MNHNS and SASEGT. The V end was cut by 3 bases, the J end by 0 bases, with 3 bases between. The CDR3 runs 14 residues.

V is TRBV10-3 and J is TRBJ2-1; 7 nucleotides agree with TRBD1. The length of the CDR3 is 17 residues. J was trimmed by 2 bases and V by 1 base; bases with no gene match: 8. Germline V gene sequence: CDR1 ENHRY, CDR2 SYGVKD. CDR3 in amino acids: CAISELGTAPTYNEQFF. CDR3 coding DNA: TGTGCCATCAGTGAGTTAGGGACAGCCCCAACCTACAATGAGCAGTTCTTC.

The chain uses TRBV29-1 and TRBJ1-2, with unresolved D. This CDR3 is 12 amino acids long. Germline CDR1 reads SQVTM; CDR2 reads ANQGSEA. Trimming took off 4 bases at V and 0 bases at J, with 6 bases between the two ends. CDR3 amino acids: CSVGETNYGYTF. The CDR3 nucleotides are TGCAGCGTTGGTGAGACTAACTATGGCTACACCTTC. The full variable domain, in which reference TRBV29-1 and TRBJ1-2 provide the parts outside the CDR3, is SAVISQKPSRDICQRGTSLTIQCQVDSQVTMMFWYRQQPGQSLTLIATANQGSEATYESGFVIDKFPISRPNLTFSTLTVSNMSPEDSSIYLCSVGETNYGYTFGSGTRLTVV.

The gene calls are TRBV7-9 and TRBJ1-2, with D unresolved. Germline lookup yields CDR1 SEHNR and CDR2 FQNEAQ (reference sequence). The CDR3 loop spans 14 amino acids. V lost 5 bases to trimming and J lost 5 bases, with 15 bases between them. CDR3 region: CASSPGSVLYGYTF. In nucleotides, the CDR3 is TGTGCCAGCAGCCCTGGATCCGTCTTATATGGCTACACCTTC.

This clone was seen only a few times. This chain links TRBV20-1 with TRBJ1-1; D gene uncertain. Germline V lookup: CDR1 DFQATT, CDR2 SNEGSKA (reference sequence). The CDR3 is made up of 11 amino acids. V lost 3 bases to trimming and J lost 3 bases, with 5 bases between them. CDR3 amino acids: CSAREYTEAFF. As DNA, the CDR3 is TGCAGTGCTAGGGAGTACACTGAAGCTTTCTTT.

This sequence joins TRBV7-2 and TRBJ2-5; D unresolved. V gave up 3 bases and J gave up 4 bases, with 9 bases separating them. The V gene's germline CDR1 is SGHTA and CDR2 FQGNSA. This CDR3 contains 13 residues. The chain's CDR3 is CASSFGLRETQYF. The CDR3 DNA reads TGTGCCAGCAGCTTCGGATTGCGAGAGACCCAGTACTTC.

The chain couples TRBV7-9 to TRBJ1-2; D perhaps matches TRBD1 (6 bases). Germline CDR1 SEHNR, CDR2 FQNEAQ (reference sequence). The CDR3 has 15 amino acids. Trimming left V 1 base short and J 0 bases short, with 9 bases between. Here the CDR3 reads CASSLGQGTNYGYTF. CDR3 coding DNA: TGTGCCAGCAGCTTAGGGCAGGGGACTAACTATGGCTACACCTTC.

This clone was observed a handful of times. V gene TRBV5-8 combines with J gene TRBJ1-1; D is unresolved. Germline CDR1 and CDR2: SGHTS and YDEGEE. V was clipped by 6 bases and J by 0 bases, with 6 bases between them. CDR3 length: 12 amino acids. CDR3 amino acids: CASNPLNTEAFF. The CDR3 nucleotides read TGTGCCAGCAACCCGTTGAACACTGAAGCTTTCTTT.

This clone showed up just a few times. The V call is TRBV4-2, the J call TRBJ2-3; 12 positions agree with TRBD2. V shed 4 bases and J 2 bases; nucleotides not matched to a gene: 10. The germline CDR1 and CDR2 sequences are LGHNA and YNFKEQ. This CDR3 has 18 residues. As DNA, the CDR3 is TGTGCCAGCAGCCCCCGGACTAGCGGGAATGCTCCCACAGATACGCAGTATTTT. It yields the protein CASSPRTSGNAPTDTQYF.

The V gene is TRBV5-1, the J gene TRBJ2-5; D assignment may be TRBD1 or TRBD2 (6 bases each). This CDR3 spans 13 amino acids. Germline assignment: CDR1 SGHRS and CDR2 YFSETQ. Trimming shortened V by 6 bases and J by 5 bases, and 14 bases separated the two germline ends. For the CDR3, the DNA is TGCGCCAGCAAGGAGGGACAAGAGGAGACCCAGTACTTC. Translated: CASKEGQEETQYF.

The chain recombines TRBV7-8 with TRBJ1-2, with 7 bases fitting TRBD1. The germline V gene encodes CDR1 SGHVS and CDR2 FQNEAQ. There are 17 residues in the CDR3. After removal of 1 base from V and 2 bases from J, the junction contained 10 bases not matched to a gene. The CDR3 region is CASSLEGGRTSNYGYTF. The DNA for the CDR3 is TGTGCCAGCAGCTTAGAAGGGGGCAGGACCTCAAACTATGGCTACACCTTC. Full variable domain (outside the CDR3, taken from reference TRBV7-8 and TRBJ1-2): GAGVSQSPRYKVAKRGQDVALRCDPISGHVSLFWYQQALGQGPEFLTYFQNEAQLDKSGLPSDRFFAERPEGSVSTLKIQRTQQEDSAVYLCASSLEGGRTSNYGYTFGSGTRLTVV.

This chain uses TRBV5-6 with TRBJ1-1; 12 nucleotides align to TRBD1. From germline, CDR1 is SGHDT and CDR2 YYEEEE. The CDR3 consists of 16 residues. The V segment lost 3 bases and the J segment 7 bases; nucleotides outside the gene matches: 10. The CDR3 DNA is TGTGCCAGCAGCTCCCAATGGGGACAGGGGGCTAATGAAGCTTTCTTT. Its translation is CASSSQWGQGANEAFF.

The rearrangement joins TRBV6-6 to TRBJ2-7; D perhaps matches TRBD2 (6 bases). This CDR3 is 14 amino acids long. Germline V gene sequence: CDR1 MNHNY, CDR2 SVGAGI (reference sequence). With 5 bases removed from V and 3 bases from J, the gap between germline ends came to 14 bases. The CDR3 bases are TGTGCCAGCAGTCTCTCGGAGGGCTTCTACGAGCAGTACTTC. It codes for CASSLSEGFYEQYF.

This rearrangement joins TRBV30 to TRBJ1-1, with D maybe TRBD1 (5 bases). CDR1 GTSNPN and CDR2 SVGIG come from the germline V gene (reference sequence). This CDR3 comprises 13 residues. Trimming cost V 0 bases and J 4 bases, with 9 bases left between them. This CDR3 reads CAWSVTGGTEAFF. Written as DNA, the CDR3 is TGTGCCTGGAGTGTAACGGGGGGCACTGAAGCTTTCTTT.

The chain joins TRBV6-1 to TRBJ2-7; 10 bases agree with TRBD2. Losses at the gene ends were 2 bases for V and 4 bases for J; bases not matched to a gene: 14. The germline gives CDR1 MNHNS, CDR2 SASEGT. The CDR3 has 18 residues. In nucleotides, the CDR3 is TGTGCCAGCAGTGAAAGTCGGGCTAGCGGGAGACCGTTATACGAGCAGTACTTC. It encodes CASSESRASGRPLYEQYF.

This clone is termed large. J is TRBJ2-6 and V is TRBV18, with D possibly being TRBD1 (6 bases). Germline V gives CDR1 KGHSH, CDR2 LQKENI. CDR3 size: 18 residues. The V end was cut by 3 bases, the J end by 0 bases, with 15 bases between. CDR3 sequence (DNA): TGTGCCAGCTCACCGGGGACACCTCCCGTCTCTGGGGCCAACGTCCTGACTTTC. Protein product: CASSPGTPPVSGANVLTF.

J is TRBJ2-5 and V is TRBV6-5; D is uncertain. V lost 0 bases and J 9 bases, leaving 14 bases between the germline ends. Germline lookup yields CDR1 MNHEY and CDR2 SVGAGI. The CDR3 has 14 amino acids. CDR3 region: CASSYSNAEEPQYF. Here the CDR3 DNA reads TGTGCCAGCAGTTACTCGAACGCCGAGGAGCCCCAGTACTTC.

V gene TRBV7-9 combines with J gene TRBJ2-7, with TRBD1 identical over 8 bases. CDR1 is SEHNR, CDR2 FQNEAQ, per germline (reference sequence). The CDR3 has 16 amino acids. V was pared by 5 bases and J by 3 bases, with 12 bases of the junction left unmatched. CDR3 residues: CASSPEWDRIYYEQYF. The CDR3 coding sequence is TGTGCCAGCAGCCCAGAGTGGGACAGGATATACTACGAGCAGTACTTC.

This rearrangement joins TRBV6-6 to TRBJ1-2; D may be TRBD1 (5 bases). Germline V gene sequence: CDR1 MNHNY, CDR2 SVGAGI (reference sequence). Trimming removed 8 bases from V and 7 bases from J, with 14 bases in between. This CDR3 region has 12 residues. The DNA for the CDR3 is TGTGCCAGCGGCTCCTTGGGGGGTGGCTACACCTTC. Its translation: CASGSLGGGYTF.

The genes are TRBV6-5 and TRBJ2-5, with 10 bases identical to TRBD2. The CDR3 is 15 residues long. V shed 0 bases, J shed 5 bases, and the junction held 3 bases outside the gene matches. From germline, CDR1 is MNHEY and CDR2 SVGAGI. CDR3 DNA: TGTGCCAGCAGTTACTCCCTGACTAGCGGGGAGACCCAGTACTTC. Residues: CASSYSLTSGETQYF.

This sequence joins TRBV7-2 and TRBJ2-5; possibly TRBD1 for D (6 bases). Deletions cut 5 bases from V and 4 bases from J, with 14 bases between. Looked up from germline, CDR1 is SGHTA and CDR2 is FQGNSA. This CDR3 comprises 14 residues. The CDR3 bases are TGTGCCAGCAGCCCGGGACAATGGCCAGAGACCCAGTACTTC. The encoded protein is CASSPGQWPETQYF.

The chain carries TRBV29-1 and TRBJ2-1; TRBD1 agrees at 9 bases. The CDR3 is made up of 14 amino acids. CDR1 is SQVTM, CDR2 ANQGSEA, per germline. With V trimmed by 6 bases and J by 8 bases, 11 bases remained unmatched. The CDR3 DNA sequence: TGCAGCGTGAGAGAGGGACAGGGTCGGGATGAGCAGTTCTTC. This encodes CSVREGQGRDEQFF.